The clone carrying this TCR beta chain came up many times. Its antigen is unidentified. This specimen comes from a study of blood T cells in healthy people across ages. Combining a sample-barcoded 5' primer with a J-beta primer mix, a second PCR ran for about 6 to 12 cycles. Researchers report that a template-switch adaptor with 12 random nucleotides tagged each cDNA molecule. MiXCR was run by TCRdb on the 5' RACE reads, yielding one entry per CDR3 protein. The sample has about 970,000 distinct CDR3 sequences; about 53% are singletons. Isolating PBMCs gave at least 6.5 million of these cells per sample. General observations from the study: There was no known CMV status for donors, so expanded clonotype changes were possibly confounded.

The source is a woman aged 55-75 years in good health. The sequenced sample consisted of blood.

The CDR3 bases are TGTGCCAGCAGCCGACACGCGGGAGGTATATACGAGCAGTACTTC. Protein product: CASSRHAGGIYEQYF. The J gene is TRBJ2-7, the V gene TRBV7-2, with TRBD2 matching over 8 bases. V lost 5 bases to trimming and J lost 4 bases; unmatched junction nucleotides: 10. The germline V gene has CDR1 SGHTA and CDR2 FQGNSA. The CDR3 has 15 residues.